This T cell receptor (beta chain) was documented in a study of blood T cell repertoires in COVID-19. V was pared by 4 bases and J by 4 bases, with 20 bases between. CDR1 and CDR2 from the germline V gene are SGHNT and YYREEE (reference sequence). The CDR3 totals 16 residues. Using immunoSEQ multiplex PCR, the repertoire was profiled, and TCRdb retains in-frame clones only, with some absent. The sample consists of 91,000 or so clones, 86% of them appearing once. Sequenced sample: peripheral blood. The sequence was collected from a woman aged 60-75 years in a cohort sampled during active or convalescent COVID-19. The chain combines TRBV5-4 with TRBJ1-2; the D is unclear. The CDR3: CASSQQTEWWVYGYTF. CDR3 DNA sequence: TGTGCCAGCAGCCAACAGACGGAATGGTGGGTCTATGGCTACACCTTC.